The 32 T cell receptor beta chains reported below all come from one sample, sequenced in a study of blood T cell repertoires in COVID-19. The method was immunoSEQ multiplex PCR; TCRdb's version includes in-frame clones alone and lacks a portion of them. Found here are approximately 500,000 clones, roughly nine tenths of them singletons; the top ten hold less than 9.5%. Sequenced input: peripheral blood. The receptors were gathered from a woman aged 45 to 65 with COVID-19, enrolled during active disease.

Only a few counts were recorded for this clone. V gene TRBV15 combines with J gene TRBJ2-2, with D possibly matching TRBD1 (6 bases). The germline V and J ends were trimmed by 2 bases and 4 bases, with 17 bases remaining between them. This CDR3 contains 17 residues. Germline lookup yields CDR1 LNHNV and CDR2 YYDKDF (reference sequence). Here the CDR3 DNA reads TGTGCCACCAGCAGAATAGGACAGTGGGGTGGCACCGGGGAGCTGTTTTTT. Translation: CATSRIGQWGGTGELFF.

The chain has TRBV28 and TRBJ1-5; D is perhaps TRBD1 (5 bases). CDR3 size: 14 residues. Trimming stripped 6 bases from V and 6 bases from J, with 15 bases between. Germline loops: CDR1 MDHEN, CDR2 SYDVKM. The CDR3 bases are TGTGCCAGCAGATATGGGGTCGGGGGTCAGCCCCAGCATTTT. Amino acid sequence: CASRYGVGGQPQHF. The whole variable domain, filled in from reference TRBV28 and TRBJ1-5, reads DVKVTQSSRYLVKRTGEKVFLECVQDMDHENMFWYRQDPGLGLRLIYFSYDVKMKEKGDIPEGYSVSREKKERFSLILESASTNQTSMYLCASRYGVGGQPQHFGDGTRLSIL.

This clone has a single count. The rearrangement links TRBV27 to TRBJ1-2; 9 bases align to TRBD1. J was trimmed by 8 bases and V by 4 bases; bases with no gene match: 5. This CDR3 is 13 amino acids long. Germline V lookup: CDR1 MNHEY, CDR2 SMNVEV (reference sequence). The CDR3 DNA is TGTGCCAGCAGTTGGGGACAGGGAGGCGGCTACACCTTC. Translation: CASSWGQGGGYTF.

This sequence joins TRBV5-4 and TRBJ1-1; 8 nucleotides line up with TRBD1. Germline-derived CDR1 and CDR2 are SGHNT and YYREEE (reference sequence). V was clipped by 2 bases and J by 11 bases; unmatched bases: 8. This CDR3 is built from 13 residues. CDR3 sequence reads: CASSFLPQGAAFF. DNA of the CDR3: TGTGCCAGCAGCTTCCTCCCTCAGGGGGCGGCTTTCTTT. Variable domain in full (rest from reference TRBV5-4 and TRBJ1-1): ETGVTQSPTHLIKTRGQQVTLRCSSQSGHNTVSWYQQALGQGPQFIFQYYREEENGRGNFPPRFSGLQFPNYSSELNVNALELDDSALYLCASSFLPQGAAFFGQGTRLTVV.

The V call is TRBV7-7, the J call TRBJ1-1; D unclear. In germline, CDR1 is SSHAT, CDR2 FNYEAQ (reference sequence). The CDR3 totals 11 residues. The V end lost 4 bases, the J end lost 11 bases, and 11 bases lay between the germline ends. The chain's CDR3 is CASSSREAAFF. The CDR3, as DNA: TGTGCCAGCAGCTCGAGGGAAGCGGCTTTCTTT.

The chain is built from TRBV4-2 and TRBJ2-7; the match to TRBD1 covers 11 bases. From germline, CDR1 is LGHNA and CDR2 YNFKEQ. The CDR3 sequence is 13 residues long. V shed 4 bases, J shed 6 bases, and the junction held 2 bases outside the gene matches. The DNA for the CDR3 is TGTGCCAGCAGCCGAGGGACAGGGGGCGAGCAGTACTTC. Its protein product is CASSRGTGGEQYF.

The chain has TRBV28 and TRBJ1-1; D may be TRBD1 (6 bases). The V gene lost 5 bases and the J gene lost 0 bases, with 13 bases spanning the gap. Germline V gene sequence: CDR1 MDHEN, CDR2 SYDVKM. The CDR3 runs to 15 residues. The CDR3 is CASSRRQEMNTEAFF. The CDR3 coding sequence is TGTGCCAGCAGTCGCCGACAGGAGATGAACACTGAAGCTTTCTTT.

This rearrangement joins TRBV5-6 to TRBJ2-7; no clear D. Germline V gene data show CDR1 as SGHDT and CDR2 as YYEEEE. Trimming cost V 2 bases and J 2 bases, with 8 bases left between them. The CDR3 sequence is 13 residues long. The CDR3 bases are TGTGCCAGCAGCTTCGACTCCACCTACGAGCAGTACTTC. As protein: CASSFDSTYEQYF.

This chain uses TRBV5-8 with TRBJ1-1; no definite D call. This CDR3 is 13 amino acids long. Germline values: CDR1 SGHTS, CDR2 YDEGEE. Trimming left V 2 bases short and J 11 bases short, with 16 bases between. This CDR3 reads CASSLKQGRYAFF. The CDR3 DNA is TGTGCCAGCAGCTTAAAACAAGGGAGATACGCTTTCTTT.

V gene TRBV9 combines with J gene TRBJ2-3, with D possibly being TRBD1 (5 bases). Germline lookup yields CDR1 SGDLS and CDR2 YYNGEE. The V end lost 4 bases, the J end lost 5 bases, and 26 bases lay between the germline ends. This CDR3 has 18 residues. The CDR3 nucleotides are TGTGCCAGCAGCCGAAACGCCCTCTTAGGGGCGCGGCGAGATACGCAGTATTTT. The encoded protein is CASSRNALLGARRDTQYF.

The chain couples TRBV30 to TRBJ1-2; the D is unclear. This CDR3 is built from 12 residues. V was pared by 3 bases and J by 8 bases, with 13 bases between. The germline V gene has CDR1 GTSNPN and CDR2 SVGIG (reference sequence). CDR3 loop: CAWSPGRGGYTF. The CDR3 coding sequence is TGTGCCTGGAGCCCCGGACGGGGAGGCTACACCTTC.

The rearrangement links TRBV4-1 to TRBJ1-5; 10 bases are a match to TRBD1. The CDR3 has 17 amino acids. The germline V gene has CDR1 MGHRA and CDR2 YSYEKL. V was clipped by 2 bases and J by 4 bases; unmatched bases: 8. CDR3 residues: CASSQSPGTGVNQPQHF. The CDR3 DNA reads TGCGCCAGCAGCCAAAGTCCGGGGACAGGGGTGAATCAGCCCCAGCATTTT.

The chain uses TRBV2 and TRBJ2-5; 7 positions match TRBD2. CDR1 is SNHLY and CDR2 is FYNNEI in the germline V gene. The CDR3 spans 15 residues. J lost 1 base, V lost 2 bases, and 4 bases had no gene match. CDR3 bases: TGTGCCAGCAGTGAAAGGGCTAGCGGCCAAGAGACCCAGTACTTC. It specifies CASSERASGQETQYF.

The chain employs TRBV19 and TRBJ1-2; 8 bases are a match to TRBD1. Unmatched junction bases numbered 7, after V lost 0 bases and J lost 4 bases. The germline gives CDR1 LNHDA, CDR2 SQIVND (reference sequence). The CDR3 length is 16 residues. CDR3 residues: CASSIDPGGVRYGYTF. In DNA, the CDR3 is TGTGCCAGTAGTATAGACCCAGGGGGCGTTCGCTATGGCTACACCTTC.

This rearrangement joins TRBV4-2 to TRBJ1-5; TRBD1 matches 9 bases. There are 15 residues in the CDR3. V gave up 5 bases and J gave up 7 bases; unmatched junction bases: 9. Germline CDR1 and CDR2: LGHNA and YNFKEQ. CDR3 protein: CASSSGGQGGQPQHF. In DNA form, the CDR3 reads TGTGCCAGCAGCTCAGGGGGACAGGGTGGACAGCCCCAGCATTTT.

The chain combines TRBV5-8 with TRBJ1-1; possible D gene TRBD1, 5 bases. Deletions cut 7 bases from V and 0 bases from J, with 19 bases between. The CDR3 extends over 16 amino acids. Per the germline V gene, CDR1 is SGHTS and CDR2 is YDEGEE. CDR3 coding DNA: TGTGCCAGCCACCGGGGCGAGGGAGGGATGAACACTGAAGCTTTCTTT. Translated, it gives CASHRGEGGMNTEAFF. The variable domain in full, completed from reference TRBV5-8 and TRBJ1-1, reads EAGVTQSPTHLIKTRGQQATLRCSPISGHTSVYWYQQALGLGLQFLLWYDEGEERNRGNFPPRFSGRQFPNYSSELNVNALELEDSALYLCASHRGEGGMNTEAFFGQGTRLTVV.

This clone was observed a few times. J is TRBJ2-2 and V is TRBV7-7, with D possibly being TRBD1 (7 bases). Germline V gene data show CDR1 as SSHAT and CDR2 as FNYEAQ (reference sequence). The CDR3 totals 15 residues. V lost 1 base and J lost 5, with 11 bases in between. The DNA of the CDR3 is TGTGCCAGCAGCTTAGACAGGGGACTTACCGGGGAGCTGTTTTTT. Its translation: CASSLDRGLTGELFF.

A few counts support this clone. Other DNA variants within this sample encode the same CDR3. The chain carries TRBV7-9 and TRBJ1-1; the match to TRBD1 covers 9 bases. Losses at the gene ends were 3 bases for V and 5 bases for J; bases not matched to a gene: 4. The CDR3 is 14 residues long. CDR1 and CDR2 from the germline V gene are SEHNR and FQNEAQ (reference sequence). The CDR3 loop reads CASSFTGGGTEAFF. Written as DNA, the CDR3 is TGTGCCAGCAGCTTCACAGGGGGCGGAACTGAAGCTTTCTTT. The full variable domain, rest sourced from reference TRBV7-9 and TRBJ1-1, is DTGVSQNPRHKITKRGQNVTFRCDPISEHNRLYWYRQTLGQGPEFLTYFQNEAQLEKSRLLSDRFSAERPKGSFSTLEIQRTEQGDSAMYLCASSFTGGGTEAFFGQGTRLTVV.

The CDR3 coding sequence is TGCAGTGCCCCAGGTAGATACGAGCAGTACTTC. Its protein is CSAPGRYEQYF. V usage is TRBV20-1 and J usage is TRBJ2-7; D uncertain. The CDR3 extends over 11 amino acids. Per germline, CDR1 DFQATT and CDR2 SNEGSKA (reference sequence). Trimming stripped 6 bases from V and 4 bases from J, with 10 bases between.

J is TRBJ1-1 and V is TRBV30; D unresolved. There are 15 residues in the CDR3. Trimming shortened V by 6 bases and J by 7 bases, and 24 bases separated the two germline ends. Germline V gene sequence: CDR1 GTSNPN, CDR2 SVGIG (reference sequence). The CDR3 loop is CACPSPRHLRSEAFF. Written as DNA, the CDR3 is TGTGCCTGCCCATCCCCTCGACACTTGAGAAGTGAAGCTTTCTTT.

This chain uses TRBV10-3 with TRBJ2-5; 7 nucleotides align to TRBD2. Germline V lookup: CDR1 ENHRY, CDR2 SYGVKD. V shed 6 bases, J shed 5 bases, and the junction held 12 bases outside the gene matches. This CDR3 is 15 amino acids long. The CDR3 DNA follows: TGTGCCATCAGCTTTGGACCGGGGGGTGAGGAGACCCAGTACTTC. Amino acid sequence: CAISFGPGGEETQYF.

The CDR3 protein is CASSPRLVQETQYF. In DNA, the CDR3 is TGTGCCAGCAGCCCTAGACTAGTCCAAGAGACCCAGTACTTC. The chain has TRBV5-4 and TRBJ2-5; D is perhaps TRBD2 (6 bases). The CDR3 loop spans 14 amino acids. V lost 4 bases and J 1 base, leaving 11 bases between the germline ends. Germline CDR1 SGHNT, CDR2 YYREEE (reference sequence). Filled out from reference TRBV5-4 and TRBJ2-5, the complete variable domain reads ETGVTQSPTHLIKTRGQQVTLRCSSQSGHNTVSWYQQALGQGPQFIFQYYREEENGRGNFPPRFSGLQFPNYSSELNVNALELDDSALYLCASSPRLVQETQYFGPGTRLLVL.

As concerns this clone: Other DNA sequences of this sample code for an identical CDR3. The J gene is TRBJ2-7, the V gene TRBV5-4; a possible D gene is TRBD1 (5 bases). The germline V gene has CDR1 SGHNT and CDR2 YYREEE (reference sequence). V lost 0 bases and J lost 1, with 8 bases in between. This CDR3 contains 14 residues. CDR3 DNA sequence: TGTGCCAGCAGCTTGGGGGGCGATTCCTACGAGCAGTACTTC. This encodes CASSLGGDSYEQYF.

The chain joins TRBV7-3 to TRBJ2-1; D call uncertain. Trimming cost V 1 base and J 8 bases, with 9 bases left between them. CDR1 and CDR2 (germline): SGHTA, FQGTGA. The CDR3 covers 13 residues. This CDR3 reads CASSLRRWDEQFF. The CDR3 coding sequence is TGTGCCAGCAGCTTAAGGCGGTGGGATGAGCAGTTCTTC.

For the CDR3, the DNA is TGCAGCTCCCGACAGGGAGAAGACTATGGCTACACCTTC. It specifies CSSRQGEDYGYTF. The chain recombines TRBV29-1 with TRBJ1-2, with 7 bases identical to TRBD1. The CDR3 length is 13 residues. The trim removed 8 bases at V and 3 bases at J, leaving 9 bases unmatched. Germline V CDR1 and CDR2: SQVTM, ANQGSEA. Based on the CDR3 plus reference TRBV29-1 and TRBJ1-2, the full variable domain is SAVISQKPSRDICQRGTSLTIQCQVDSQVTMMFWYRQQPGQSLTLIATANQGSEATYESGFVIDKFPISRPNLTFSTLTVSNMSPEDSSIYLCSSRQGEDYGYTFGSGTRLTVV.

CDR3 protein: CASSLTDRGRETQYF. Here the CDR3 DNA reads TGTGCCAGCAGCTTGACGGACAGGGGGCGGGAGACCCAGTACTTC. V and J are TRBV7-9 and TRBJ2-5, with 11 bases lining up with TRBD1. Germline V lookup: CDR1 SEHNR, CDR2 FQNEAQ (reference sequence). The junction had 5 bases not matched to a gene; V was cut back by 3 bases and J by 5 bases. The CDR3 is made up of 15 amino acids.

The chain couples TRBV27 to TRBJ2-1; D is undetermined. The CDR3 runs to 14 residues. Germline-derived CDR1 and CDR2 are MNHEY and SMNVEV (reference sequence). V was shortened by 0 bases and J by 4 bases, with 7 bases between the two germline ends. CDR3 protein: CASSLSLRYNEQFF. CDR3 bases: TGTGCCAGCAGTTTATCACTCCGGTACAATGAGCAGTTCTTC.

In DNA, the CDR3 is TGTGCCTGGGGGAGGGAAGATGCAGATACGCAGTATTTT. Its translation: CAWGREDADTQYF. J is TRBJ2-3 and V is TRBV30, with TRBD2 identical over 7 bases. Trimming took 5 bases from V and 4 from J; bases not matched to a gene: 6. CDR1 is GTSNPN, CDR2 SVGIG, per germline (reference sequence). The CDR3 covers 13 residues.

The chain is built from TRBV6-5 and TRBJ1-2; 8 nucleotides match TRBD1. V gave up 6 bases and J gave up 9 bases; unmatched junction bases: 9. This CDR3 has 13 residues. CDR1 is MNHEY, CDR2 SVGAGI, per germline. CDR3 region: CASRTGQGGRYTF. CDR3 sequence (DNA): TGTGCCAGCAGAACTGGACAGGGTGGGCGCTACACCTTC.

The chain is built from TRBV28 and TRBJ1-2; TRBD1 matches 11 bases. Germline trimming cut 8 bases from V and 4 bases from J; bases unmatched to any gene: 6. Germline-derived CDR1 and CDR2 are MDHEN and SYDVKM. This CDR3 is 14 amino acids long. The CDR3 bases are TGTGCCAGCGGGACAGGGGGAGGACCCTATGGCTACACCTTC. It encodes CASGTGGGPYGYTF.

This clone was seen once. V is TRBV9 and J is TRBJ2-1, with D perhaps TRBD2 (5 bases). V lost 7 bases, J lost 0 bases, and 5 bases lay in between. From germline, CDR1 is SGDLS and CDR2 YYNGEE. The CDR3 runs to 12 residues. As DNA, the CDR3 is TGTGCCAGCGGGAGCTCCTACAATGAGCAGTTCTTC. Protein: CASGSSYNEQFF.

This clone appeared once. V usage is TRBV19 and J usage is TRBJ1-1; the D is unclear. Germline values: CDR1 LNHDA, CDR2 SQIVND (reference sequence). V was trimmed by 6 bases and J by 0 bases, leaving 14 bases between them. The CDR3 is 15 residues long. The CDR3 here is CASSMLGNMNTEAFF. In DNA form, the CDR3 reads TGTGCCAGTAGCATGTTGGGCAATATGAACACTGAAGCTTTCTTT. The whole variable domain, filled in from reference TRBV19 and TRBJ1-1, reads DGGITQSPKYLFRKEGQNVTLSCEQNLNHDAMYWYRQDPGQGLRLIYYSQIVNDFQKGDIAEGYSVSREKKESFPLTVTSAQKNPTAFYLCASSMLGNMNTEAFFGQGTRLTVV.